The TCR beta chain under discussion was sequenced for a study of blood T cell repertoires in COVID-19. CDR1 and CDR2 (germline): SGHRS, YFSETQ. The CDR3 is made up of 13 amino acids. The trim removed 3 bases at V and 5 bases at J, leaving 4 bases unmatched. Repertoires were generated with immunoSEQ multiplex PCR, while TCRdb's copy carries only in-frame clones and drops some. The repertoire holds approximately 210,000 clones, with about 85% as singletons. The material sequenced was peripheral blood. The clonotype was recovered from a human donor in a cohort sampled during active COVID-19. The rearrangement joins TRBV5-1 to TRBJ1-2, with 7 bases identical to TRBD1. The CDR3 is CASSSAGGYGYTF. CDR3 DNA sequence: TGCGCCAGCAGCTCAGCAGGGGGATATGGCTACACCTTC.